The clone carrying this T cell receptor (beta chain) was detected a few times. Combining a sample-barcoded 5' primer with a J-beta primer mix, a second PCR ran for roughly 6 to 12 cycles. From the 5' RACE reads, TCRdb called clonotypes with MiXCR, one entry per CDR3 protein. The sample contains about 1,000,000 distinct CDR3 sequences, around 45% of which appear only once. The data were taken from a study of blood T cells in healthy people across ages. Germline CDR1 reads SNHLY; CDR2 reads FYNNEI. With V trimmed by 6 bases and J by 4 bases, 10 bases remained unmatched. The CDR3 contains 16 residues. V usage is TRBV2 and J usage is TRBJ2-3; 10 nucleotides align to TRBD2. The source of this sequence is an older woman in good health. What was sequenced was blood. CDR3 residues: CASRSSGSWLADTQYF. CDR3 sequence (DNA): TGTGCCAGCAGGTCTAGCGGGAGTTGGTTAGCAGATACGCAGTATTTT.